This T cell receptor (beta chain) was identified in a study of blood T cell repertoires in COVID-19. Across the study: Samples came from the United States, Italy and Spain, spanning acute and convalescent COVID-19. Nucleic acid was either cDNA or gDNA, and it came from T cells, B-cell-depleted T cells, or PBMCs.

Seattle-derived patients entered the study during active infection and were followed longitudinally. The authors' processing: Cell counts per sample came from amplifying reference gene primers. Clones were sequenced by immunoSEQ multiplex PCR, and TCRdb holds only the in-frame ones, with some missing. V, J and clone size are taken as reported in that table, and D and trimming were inferred from the DNA itself. Here the sample spans 250,000 to 350,000 clones, less than 90% being singletons. CDR3 length: 13 residues. The ends were cut back, 4 bases at V and 0 bases at J, with 4 bases in the middle. Per germline, CDR1 LNHDA and CDR2 SQIVND (reference sequence). This clone was seen more than once but under ten times.

This TCR was recovered from a woman in her seventies with COVID-19, enrolled during active disease. The rearrangement links TRBV19 to TRBJ1-3; D remains unclear. Source material: peripheral blood. CDR3 loop: CASSTYSGNTIYF. The DNA for the CDR3 is TGTGCCAGTAGTACTTACTCTGGAAACACCATATATTTT.